This TCR beta chain was found in a study of shared clonotypes between healthy human individuals. Losses at the gene ends were 0 bases for V and 4 bases for J; bases not matched to a gene: 8. CDR1 SGHRS and CDR2 YFSETQ come from the germline V gene. CDR3 size: 17 residues. Produced via immunoSEQ multiplex PCR; TCRdb's table is partial and in-frame only. The sample lists just over 2,000,000 clones, just under 95% occurring once. In the naive CD8 group, cells lacked CD45RO and were positively selected for CCR7, so terminally differentiated effector memory CD45RA+ cells were left out. Each sample came from a Caucasian adult donor living in Nashville, Tennessee. Overall study results and limits: Limited genetic and exposure-history diversity came from having few donors. The study generally estimated greater richness for naive than memory subsets. Among donors, the sharing of clonotypes was expected to be influenced by sequencing depth.

Details on this clone: Its specificity is not known.

The sample consisted of naive CD8+ T cells sorted from blood. V is TRBV5-1 and J is TRBJ2-1; TRBD2 matches at 9 bases. The sequence was obtained from a young man in good health. This CDR3 is CASSLVASGESYNEQFF. CDR3 DNA: TGCGCCAGCAGCTTGGTCGCTAGCGGGGAATCTTACAATGAGCAGTTCTTC.